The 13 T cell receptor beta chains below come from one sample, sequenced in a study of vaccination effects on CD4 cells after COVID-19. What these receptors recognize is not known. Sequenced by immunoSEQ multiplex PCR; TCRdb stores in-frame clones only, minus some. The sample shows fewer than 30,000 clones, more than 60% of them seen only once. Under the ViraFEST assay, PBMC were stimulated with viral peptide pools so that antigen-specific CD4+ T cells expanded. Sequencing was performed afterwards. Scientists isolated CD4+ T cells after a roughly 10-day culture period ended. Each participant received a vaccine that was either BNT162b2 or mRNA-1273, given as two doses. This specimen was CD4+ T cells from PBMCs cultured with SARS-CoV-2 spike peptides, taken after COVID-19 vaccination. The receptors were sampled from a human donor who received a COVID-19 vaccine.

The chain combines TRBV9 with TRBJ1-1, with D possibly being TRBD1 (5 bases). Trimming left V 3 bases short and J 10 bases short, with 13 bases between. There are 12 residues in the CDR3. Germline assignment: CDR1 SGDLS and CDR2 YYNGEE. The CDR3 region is CASSGGRRGAFF. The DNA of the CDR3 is TGTGCCAGCAGCGGGGGGAGGAGAGGAGCTTTCTTT.

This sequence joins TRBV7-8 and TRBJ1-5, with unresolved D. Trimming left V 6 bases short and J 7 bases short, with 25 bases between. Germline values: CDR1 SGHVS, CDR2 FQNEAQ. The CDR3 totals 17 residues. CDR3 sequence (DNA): TGTGCCAGCAGTCGTCAGAACGACAAAAGGGCGGGCCAGCCCCAGCATTTT. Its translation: CASSRQNDKRAGQPQHF.

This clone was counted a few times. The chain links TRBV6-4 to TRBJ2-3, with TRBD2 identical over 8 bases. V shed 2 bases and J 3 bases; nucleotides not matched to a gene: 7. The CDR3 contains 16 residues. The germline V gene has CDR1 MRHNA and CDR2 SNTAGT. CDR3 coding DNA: TGTGCCAGCAGTGACCTGGGAGGCGGGGGGACAGATACGCAGTATTTT. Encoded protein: CASSDLGGGGTDTQYF.

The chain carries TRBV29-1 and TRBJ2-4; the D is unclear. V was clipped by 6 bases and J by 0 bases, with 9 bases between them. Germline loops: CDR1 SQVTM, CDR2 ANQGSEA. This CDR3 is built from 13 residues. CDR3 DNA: TGCAGCGTGGAACGGCTAGCCAAAAACATTCAGTACTTC. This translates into CSVERLAKNIQYF.

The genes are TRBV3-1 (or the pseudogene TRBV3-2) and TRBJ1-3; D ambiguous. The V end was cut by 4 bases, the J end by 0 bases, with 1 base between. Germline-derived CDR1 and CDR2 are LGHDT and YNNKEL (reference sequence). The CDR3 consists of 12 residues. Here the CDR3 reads CASSLSGNTIYF. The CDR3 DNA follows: TGTGCCAGCAGCCTCTCTGGAAACACCATATATTTT.

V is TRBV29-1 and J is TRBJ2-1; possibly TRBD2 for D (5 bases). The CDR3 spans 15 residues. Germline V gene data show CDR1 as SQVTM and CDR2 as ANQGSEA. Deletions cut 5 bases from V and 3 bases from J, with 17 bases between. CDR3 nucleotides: TGCAGCGTTCCCTTAGGGAGTTCGGGCTACAATGAGCAGTTCTTC. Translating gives CSVPLGSSGYNEQFF.

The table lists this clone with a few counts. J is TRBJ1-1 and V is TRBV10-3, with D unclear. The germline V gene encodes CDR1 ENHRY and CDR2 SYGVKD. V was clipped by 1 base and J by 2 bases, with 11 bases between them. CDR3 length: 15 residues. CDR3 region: CAISEYGGTNTEAFF. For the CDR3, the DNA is TGTGCCATCAGTGAGTACGGAGGTACAAACACTGAAGCTTTCTTT.

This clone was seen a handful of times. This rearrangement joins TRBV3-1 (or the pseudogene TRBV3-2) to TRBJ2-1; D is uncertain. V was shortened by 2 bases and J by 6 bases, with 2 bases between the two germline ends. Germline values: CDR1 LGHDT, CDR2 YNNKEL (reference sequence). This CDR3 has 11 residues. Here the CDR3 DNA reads TGTGCCAGCAGCCAAATCAATGAGCAGTTCTTC. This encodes CASSQINEQFF.

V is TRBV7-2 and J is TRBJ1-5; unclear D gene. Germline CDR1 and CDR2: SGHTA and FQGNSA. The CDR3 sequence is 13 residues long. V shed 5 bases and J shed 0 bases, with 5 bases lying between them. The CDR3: CASSPSSNQPQHF. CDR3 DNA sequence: TGTGCCAGCAGCCCCAGTAGCAATCAGCCCCAGCATTTT.

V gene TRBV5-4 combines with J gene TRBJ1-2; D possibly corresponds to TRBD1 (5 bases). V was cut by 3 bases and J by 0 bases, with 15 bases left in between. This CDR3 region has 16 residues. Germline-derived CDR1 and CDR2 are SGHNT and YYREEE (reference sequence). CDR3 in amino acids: CASSYQGVFANYGYTF. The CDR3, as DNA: TGTGCCAGCAGCTATCAGGGTGTTTTCGCTAACTATGGCTACACCTTC.

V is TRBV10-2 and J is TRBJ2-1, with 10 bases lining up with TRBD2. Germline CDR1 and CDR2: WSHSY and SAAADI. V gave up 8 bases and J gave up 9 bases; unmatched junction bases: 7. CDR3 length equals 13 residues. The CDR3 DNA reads TGCGCCAGCGCCAGCGGGGGGGCCAGTGAGCAGTTCTTC. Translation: CASASGGASEQFF.

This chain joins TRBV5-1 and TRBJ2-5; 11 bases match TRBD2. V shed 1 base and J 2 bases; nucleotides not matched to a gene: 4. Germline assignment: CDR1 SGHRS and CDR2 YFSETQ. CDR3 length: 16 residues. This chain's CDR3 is CASSLHSGGVQETQYF. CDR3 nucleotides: TGCGCCAGCAGCTTGCATAGCGGGGGGGTTCAAGAGACCCAGTACTTC.

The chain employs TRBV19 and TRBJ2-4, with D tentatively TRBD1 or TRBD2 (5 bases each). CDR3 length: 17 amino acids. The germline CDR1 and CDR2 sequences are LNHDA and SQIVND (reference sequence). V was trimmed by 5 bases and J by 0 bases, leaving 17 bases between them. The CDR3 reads CASSPRGTALAKNIQYF. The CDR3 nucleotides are TGTGCCAGTAGTCCGCGTGGGACCGCTTTAGCCAAAAACATTCAGTACTTC.